This TCR beta chain was sequenced in a study of T cell responses to AZD1222 COVID-19 vaccine. With regard to this clone: Its antigen remains unidentified.

Measured with immunoSEQ multiplex PCR; TCRdb has only the in-frame clones, and not every one. The sample contains more than 250,000 clones, about 92% of which appear only once. Trimming pared 3 bases from V and 11 bases from J, leaving 8 bases between. This CDR3 spans 12 amino acids. Germline-derived CDR1 and CDR2 are SEHNR and FQNEAQ (reference sequence). General observations from the study: Close to half of all spike-specific TCRs reportedly target regions of the variants that are unmutated.

The TCR originated in an adult in good health. Material: peripheral blood, obtained on day 0 of AZD1222 vaccination. The rearrangement links TRBV7-9 to TRBJ1-6; no firm D call. The CDR3 here is CASSLAGPPLHF. CDR3 DNA: TGTGCCAGCAGCTTGGCCGGGCCACCCCTCCACTTT. Full variable domain (outside the CDR3, taken from reference TRBV7-9 and TRBJ1-6): DTGVSQNPRHKITKRGQNVTFRCDPISEHNRLYWYRQTLGQGPEFLTYFQNEAQLEKSRLLSDRFSAERPKGSFSTLEIQRTEQGDSAMYLCASSLAGPPLHFGNGTRLTVT.